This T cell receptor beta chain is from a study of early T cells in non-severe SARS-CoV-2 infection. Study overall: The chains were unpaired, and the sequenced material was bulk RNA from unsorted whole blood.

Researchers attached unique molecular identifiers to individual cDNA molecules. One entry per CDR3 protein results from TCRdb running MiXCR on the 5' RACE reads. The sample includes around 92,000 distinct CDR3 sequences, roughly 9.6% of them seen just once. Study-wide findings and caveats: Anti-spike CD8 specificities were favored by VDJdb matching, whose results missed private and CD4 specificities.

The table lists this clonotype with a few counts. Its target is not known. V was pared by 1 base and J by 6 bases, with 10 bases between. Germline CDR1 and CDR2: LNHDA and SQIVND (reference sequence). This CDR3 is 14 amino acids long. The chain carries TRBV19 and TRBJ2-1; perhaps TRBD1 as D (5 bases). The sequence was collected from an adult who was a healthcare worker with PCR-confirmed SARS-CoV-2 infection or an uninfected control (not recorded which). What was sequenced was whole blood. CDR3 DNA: TGTGCCAGTAGTATAGTTACAGGCCTCAATGAGCAGTTCTTC. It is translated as CASSIVTGLNEQFF.